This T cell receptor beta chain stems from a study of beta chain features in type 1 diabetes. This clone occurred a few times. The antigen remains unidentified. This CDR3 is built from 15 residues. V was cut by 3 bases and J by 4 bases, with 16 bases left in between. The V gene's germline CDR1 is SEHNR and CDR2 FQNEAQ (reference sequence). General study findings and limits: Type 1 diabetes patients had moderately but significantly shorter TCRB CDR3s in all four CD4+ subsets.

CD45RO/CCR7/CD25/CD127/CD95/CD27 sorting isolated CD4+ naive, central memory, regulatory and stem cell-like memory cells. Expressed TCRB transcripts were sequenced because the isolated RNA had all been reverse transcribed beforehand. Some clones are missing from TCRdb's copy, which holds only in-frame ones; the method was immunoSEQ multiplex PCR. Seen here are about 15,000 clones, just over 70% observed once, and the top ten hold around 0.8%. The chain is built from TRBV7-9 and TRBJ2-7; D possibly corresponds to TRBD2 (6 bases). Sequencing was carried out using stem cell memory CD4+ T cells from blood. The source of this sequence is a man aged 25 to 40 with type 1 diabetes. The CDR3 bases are TGTGCCAGCAGCTTCGGGACTCCGGGCCAGTACGAGCAGTACTTC. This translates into CASSFGTPGQYEQYF.